This TCR beta chain is drawn from a study of T cell repertoires in aging, cancer and after chemotherapy. Study in general: Patients with glioblastoma brain tumors were sampled before and after temozolomide-based therapy. The full dataset contained roughly 9 million TCR reads.

Whole-study findings and limits: In each cancer cohort, median generation probability increased across chemotherapy, suggesting thymic output rebounded.

Peripheral blood genomic DNA, not sorted cells or RNA, was the template. TRB rearrangements spanning V, D and J were amplified using mixed TRB-A/B primers. Each CDR3 protein gets one entry after TCRdb re-called the multiplex PCR reads with MiXCR. The table lists 1,000 or so distinct CDR3 sequences, around 20% of them singletons. This clonotype is deemed large. Its antigen is as yet unknown. The source material was blood. The clonotype was recovered from a human donor with a solid tumor.

This CDR3 reads CASSGRDSSGNTIYF. The CDR3 DNA reads TGTGCCAGTAGTGGTCGGGACAGCTCTGGAAACACCATATATTTT. This rearrangement joins TRBV19 to TRBJ1-3; 7 positions match TRBD1. Per the germline V gene, CDR1 is LNHDA and CDR2 is SQIVND (reference sequence). The CDR3 is made up of 15 amino acids. The V and J ends lost 5 bases and 0 bases, in that order; junction bases with no gene match: 4.